The source of this T cell receptor beta chain is a study of T-cell memory formation after mild COVID-19. Trimming took off 6 bases at V and 2 bases at J, with 13 bases between the two ends. Germline CDR1 LGHDT, CDR2 YNNKEL (reference sequence). The CDR3 totals 14 residues. TCRdb redid the calling of the 5' RACE reads with MiXCR, one entry per CDR3 protein. The table lists 550,000 to 700,000 distinct CDR3 sequences, 17% of them singletons. This receptor was taken from an adult woman who had mild COVID-19 (a few samples of this study predate the infection). Cell type and time point are not known. The sample comprised PBMCs or a T cell subset sorted from them (not recorded which). The J gene is TRBJ1-1, the V gene TRBV3-1; D is possibly TRBD1 (5 bases). CDR3: CASRQGRINTEAFF. CDR3 nucleotides: TGTGCCAGCAGGCAGGGACGGATCAACACTGAAGCTTTCTTT.